The 27 T cell receptor beta chains reported below all come from one sample, sequenced in a study of shared T cell receptors in the human thymus. Method: immunoSEQ multiplex PCR; TCRdb's copy keeps in-frame clones and lacks some. Found here are approximately 760,000 clones, approximately 85% of them singletons; the top ten hold 0.0095% to 0.011%. The same specimen was also included in a second study, on human thymus T cells.

The sample comprised thymocytes. Receptor source: a girl less than two years old with a congenital heart defect.

This chain uses TRBV15 with TRBJ2-7, with 8 bases lining up with TRBD2. J gave up 7 bases and V 0 bases, and 11 bases lay outside the gene matches. CDR1 is LNHNV, CDR2 YYDKDF, per germline (reference sequence). The CDR3 contains 16 residues. The CDR3 region is CATSRDVERGSGEQYF. CDR3 bases: TGTGCCACCAGCAGAGATGTCGAGCGGGGGTCTGGGGAGCAGTACTTC.

The chain carries TRBV5-4 and TRBJ1-2, with D unresolved. The germline V gene encodes CDR1 SGHNT and CDR2 YYREEE (reference sequence). The length of the CDR3 is 14 residues. V lost 6 bases and J lost 4, with 16 bases in between. The CDR3 region is CASTPGRLSYGYTF. CDR3 nucleotides: TGTGCCAGCACCCCCGGGAGACTGAGCTATGGCTACACCTTC.

The V and J genes are TRBV11-2 and TRBJ2-3; D is unresolved. Germline CDR1 is SGHAT and CDR2 is FQNNGV. V lost 0 bases and J 5 bases, leaving 6 bases between the germline ends. The CDR3 consists of 13 residues. In nucleotides, the CDR3 is TGTGCCAGCAGCTTAGATCTTAGAGATACGCAGTATTTT. Its protein product is CASSLDLRDTQYF.

This clone occurred a few times. The gene calls are TRBV9 and TRBJ2-3; 9 positions match TRBD2. The CDR3 has 17 amino acids. Per the germline V gene, CDR1 is SGDLS and CDR2 is YYNGEE. V shed 0 bases and J 0 bases; nucleotides not matched to a gene: 5. The CDR3 loop reads CASSVESSGGSTDTQYF. CDR3 DNA: TGTGCCAGCAGCGTAGAAAGCAGCGGGGGGAGCACAGATACGCAGTATTTT.

J is TRBJ2-1 and V is TRBV5-6; 7 bases line up with TRBD2. Germline lookup yields CDR1 SGHDT and CDR2 YYEEEE. The J segment lost 5 bases and the V segment lost 1 base, leaving 3 bases of the junction unmatched. The CDR3 is 14 residues long. The CDR3 sequence is CASSLWDYNNEQFF. CDR3 DNA: TGTGCCAGCAGCTTGTGGGACTACAACAATGAGCAGTTCTTC.

The chain uses TRBV29-1 and TRBJ1-3; D is undetermined. Germline CDR1 is SQVTM and CDR2 is ANQGSEA. Trimming stripped 5 bases from V and 7 bases from J, with 9 bases between. This CDR3 is 11 amino acids long. CDR3 amino acids: CSVSCANTIYF. In nucleotides, the CDR3 is TGCAGCGTTAGCTGCGCGAACACCATATATTTT.

This clone appeared once. The J gene is TRBJ2-5, the V gene TRBV7-2; 8 nucleotides align to TRBD1. V was clipped by 4 bases and J by 1 base; unmatched bases: 5. Germline assignment: CDR1 SGHTA and CDR2 FQGNSA. The CDR3 length is 15 residues. CDR3 loop: CASSCTQGAQETQYF. DNA for the CDR3: TGTGCCAGCAGCTGTACCCAGGGGGCCCAAGAGACCCAGTACTTC.

The V call is TRBV28, the J call TRBJ1-6; TRBD1 might be the D (6 bases). The germline gives CDR1 MDHEN, CDR2 SYDVKM. This CDR3 has 18 residues. Trimming stripped 1 base from V and 9 bases from J, with 22 bases between. The CDR3 nucleotides read TGTGCCAGCAGTTTATCAGGCAGGGATAGGGGGACCCTTTCACCCCTCCACTTT. It encodes CASSLSGRDRGTLSPLHF. Full variable domain (missing parts from reference TRBV28 and TRBJ1-6): DVKVTQSSRYLVKRTGEKVFLECVQDMDHENMFWYRQDPGLGLRLIYFSYDVKMKEKGDIPEGYSVSREKKERFSLILESASTNQTSMYLCASSLSGRDRGTLSPLHFGNGTRLTVT.

This chain joins TRBV4-3 and TRBJ1-2, with TRBD1 as a possible D gene (5 bases). The V end was cut by 1 base, the J end by 4 bases, with 10 bases between. The CDR3 is 14 amino acids. Germline V gene data show CDR1 as LGHNA and CDR2 as YSLEER. The CDR3 DNA reads as TGCGCCAGCAGCCAAGGTACAGGACCCTATGGCTACACCTTC. Amino acid sequence: CASSQGTGPYGYTF.

V and J are TRBV4-3 and TRBJ1-6, with D perhaps matching TRBD1 (6 bases). CDR3 length: 16 residues. The germline CDR1 and CDR2 sequences are LGHNA and YSLEER. The germline V and J ends were trimmed by 3 bases and 4 bases, with 13 bases remaining between them. The CDR3 nucleotides read TGCGCCAGCAGCCAGGGGACAAAATTATATAATTCACCCCTCCACTTT. Its translation: CASSQGTKLYNSPLHF.

V gene TRBV12-5 combines with J gene TRBJ1-1; TRBD1 matches 7 bases. Unmatched junction bases numbered 9, after V lost 3 bases and J lost 2 bases. CDR3 size: 16 residues. The V gene's germline CDR1 is LGHNT and CDR2 FRNRAP. The CDR3 loop is CASGLRQGAINTEAFF. The CDR3 coding sequence is TGTGCTAGTGGTTTAAGACAGGGCGCAATAAACACTGAAGCTTTCTTT.

Concerning this clone itself: One end of the junction does not line up with germline, which may come from a read error. Here the CDR3 DNA reads TGTGCCAGCAACACCGGGACAGGGGTATACAGTGAGCAGTTCTTC. This codes for CASNTGTGVYSEQFF. J is TRBJ2-1 and V is TRBV28; 10 nucleotides agree with TRBD1. This CDR3 contains 15 residues. Germline V gene lookup returns CDR1 MDHEN and CDR2 SYDVKM. The full variable domain, its missing parts supplied by reference TRBV28 and TRBJ2-1, is DVKVTQSSRYLVKRTGEKVFLECVQDMDHENMFWYRQDPGLGLRLIYFSYDVKMKEKGDIPEGYSVSREKKERFSLILESASTNQTSMYLCASNTGTGVYSEQFFGPGTRLTVL.

The chain uses TRBV28 and TRBJ1-4; D remains unclear. The germline CDR1 and CDR2 sequences are MDHEN and SYDVKM. V was shortened by 5 bases and J by 2 bases, with 18 bases between the two germline ends. This CDR3 region has 17 residues. The CDR3 region has the DNA TGTGCCAGCAGTCGCGACCCCGACGGAGCCACTAATGAAAAACTGTTTTTT. Amino acids: CASSRDPDGATNEKLFF. The whole variable domain, filled in from reference TRBV28 and TRBJ1-4, reads DVKVTQSSRYLVKRTGEKVFLECVQDMDHENMFWYRQDPGLGLRLIYFSYDVKMKEKGDIPEGYSVSREKKERFSLILESASTNQTSMYLCASSRDPDGATNEKLFFGSGTQLSVL.

CDR3 sequence reads: CASSATQQGGVAPYNSPLHF. DNA for the CDR3: TGTGCCAGCAGTGCAACCCAACAGGGGGGTGTGGCCCCCTATAATTCACCCCTCCACTTT. The rearrangement joins TRBV27 to TRBJ1-6, with 8 nucleotides matching TRBD1. Unmatched junction bases numbered 17, after V lost 5 bases and J lost 2 bases. In germline, CDR1 is MNHEY, CDR2 SMNVEV (reference sequence). The CDR3 covers 20 residues.

The chain links TRBV28 to TRBJ2-2; 7 bases are shared with TRBD2. CDR3 length equals 16 residues. Germline CDR1 MDHEN, CDR2 SYDVKM. J lost 2 bases, V lost 6 bases, and 9 bases had no gene match. The CDR3 DNA follows: TGTGCCAGCAGCCCCTATGGGGAGGGAAACACCGGGGAGCTGTTTTTT. This gives the protein CASSPYGEGNTGELFF.

This clone came up once. This chain joins TRBV11-2 and TRBJ2-3; 7 bases agree with TRBD1. The CDR3 runs to 16 residues. Per the germline V gene, CDR1 is SGHAT and CDR2 is FQNNGV. V was pared by 5 bases and J by 0 bases, with 8 bases of the junction left unmatched. The CDR3 reads CASSNAGGISTDTQYF. The CDR3 coding sequence is TGTGCCAGCAGCAATGCAGGGGGTATCAGCACAGATACGCAGTATTTT.

The chain employs TRBV6-1 and TRBJ1-3; the match to TRBD1 covers 9 bases. V gave up 11 bases and J gave up 3 bases; unmatched junction bases: 5. The CDR3 contains 13 residues. Germline CDR1 is MNHNS and CDR2 is SASEGT. CDR3 sequence reads: CASWTGVGNTIYF. The CDR3, as DNA: TGTGCCTCATGGACAGGGGTTGGAAACACCATATATTTT.

The J gene is TRBJ1-1, the V gene TRBV4-3; D gene uncertain. Trimming pared 0 bases from V and 7 bases from J, leaving 15 bases between. The germline V gene encodes CDR1 LGHNA and CDR2 YSLEER. This CDR3 has 15 amino acids. The CDR3 spells CASSQDSGRSGEAFF. CDR3 coding DNA: TGCGCCAGCAGCCAAGATAGTGGGAGGTCGGGTGAAGCTTTCTTT.

The sample holds a few counts of this clone. V usage is TRBV19 and J usage is TRBJ1-2; D unresolved. The CDR3 length is 16 residues. Looked up from germline, CDR1 is LNHDA and CDR2 is SQIVND (reference sequence). Deletions cut 3 bases from V and 4 bases from J, with 18 bases between. The CDR3 DNA reads as TGTGCCAGTAGTATCCTTATGCGGGATACTGCCTATGGCTACACCTTC. Amino acid sequence: CASSILMRDTAYGYTF.

This clone was observed a single time. The J gene is TRBJ1-5, the V gene TRBV4-1; 11 nucleotides match TRBD1. Per the germline V gene, CDR1 is MGHRA and CDR2 is YSYEKL. Unmatched junction bases numbered 10, after V lost 4 bases and J lost 5 bases. This CDR3 comprises 17 residues. In DNA form, the CDR3 reads TGCGCCAGCAGCCTCCGGGACAGGGGGGAAAGTGATCAGCCCCAGCATTTT. Encoded protein: CASSLRDRGESDQPQHF.

This clone was found a few times. The V and J genes are TRBV6-1 and TRBJ1-2, with D possibly TRBD1 on 5 matching bases. Trimming stripped 1 base from V and 2 bases from J, with 14 bases between. The germline gives CDR1 MNHNS, CDR2 SASEGT. This CDR3 is built from 16 residues. CDR3 sequence reads: CASSEGLYPGNYGYTF. In nucleotides, the CDR3 is TGTGCCAGCAGTGAAGGCCTTTATCCAGGGAACTATGGCTACACCTTC.

This clone has a single count. The rearrangement links TRBV29-1 to TRBJ2-1, with D possibly TRBD1 on 5 matching bases. The CDR3 runs 16 residues. Germline V gene lookup returns CDR1 SQVTM and CDR2 ANQGSEA. Trimming left V 1 base short and J 10 bases short, with 23 bases between. This CDR3 reads CSVEVRSGQILREQFF. As DNA, the CDR3 is TGCAGCGTTGAAGTGCGGTCAGGGCAAATCCTCCGGGAGCAGTTCTTC.

The chain carries TRBV4-3 and TRBJ2-2, with 7 nucleotides matching TRBD1. This CDR3 is 17 amino acids long. J was trimmed by 5 bases and V by 0 bases; bases with no gene match: 9. Per germline, CDR1 LGHNA and CDR2 YSLEER. As DNA, the CDR3 is TGCGCCAGCAGCCAAGACCTATCGACAGGGCGGACCGGGGAGCTGTTTTTT. Protein product: CASSQDLSTGRTGELFF.

The chain employs TRBV5-6 and TRBJ1-4, with unresolved D. V was trimmed by 5 bases and J by 0 bases, leaving 8 bases between them. Germline assignment: CDR1 SGHDT and CDR2 YYEEEE. The CDR3 totals 14 residues. CDR3 in DNA: TGTGCCAGCAGGACAAACACAACTAATGAAAAACTGTTTTTT. Translation gives CASRTNTTNEKLFF.

The rearrangement joins TRBV30 to TRBJ1-6; the match to TRBD1 covers 9 bases. Unmatched junction bases numbered 4, after V lost 4 bases and J lost 9 bases. There are 13 residues in the CDR3. The germline CDR1 and CDR2 sequences are GTSNPN and SVGIG (reference sequence). The CDR3 spells CAWTGQGTSPLHF. The CDR3 nucleotides are TGTGCCTGGACGGGACAGGGCACTTCACCCCTCCACTTT.

The V and J genes are TRBV5-6 and TRBJ2-1; unclear D gene. The length of the CDR3 is 14 residues. V was trimmed by 0 bases and J by 5 bases, leaving 9 bases between them. The germline V gene has CDR1 SGHDT and CDR2 YYEEEE. The CDR3 DNA is TGTGCCAGCAGCTTGGATGTCCCTAACAATGAGCAGTTCTTC. It encodes CASSLDVPNNEQFF.

V usage is TRBV5-3 and J usage is TRBJ1-4; no firm D call. TRBV5-3 is an ORF for which the function is uncertain. The CDR3 has 14 residues. Between the trimmed V and J ends, which lost 1 base and 3 bases, there was a span of 7 bases. CDR3 sequence reads: CARSLLRANEKLFF. For the CDR3, the DNA is TGTGCCAGAAGCTTGTTGCGGGCTAATGAAAAACTGTTTTTT.